This T cell receptor (beta chain) is drawn from a study of T cell repertoires in cytomegalovirus infection (dated by TCRdb to about 2019). About the study as a whole: Donor HLA type was relevant to the analysis, as public TCR beta signatures indicated carriage of CMV infection together with the matching HLA type.

This clonotype has more than one count but fewer than ten. Its antigen is unknown. Base qualities were left out, and no much larger clone turns up one base away. Data came from an Illumina HiSeq 1500. In-frame beta chains were kept once TCRdb had trimmed the public reads at Q25 with fastp and called clones with MiXCR. Rows are combined by CDR3 protein, so each entry shows the most common genes and DNA. The sample records more than 150,000 distinct CDR3 sequences, about a quarter of which are singletons. The biggest ten clones account for approximately 11% of the sample. What the research found in general, with its limitations: The ex vivo response was dominated by HLA-C-restricted CMV-specific TCR beta clonotypes, and the single most frequent clonotype in two of eight donors was supplied by these HLA-C-restricted clonotypes. In both this cohort and an independent roughly 400-donor cohort, the cumulative frequency of public TCR beta family members distinguished carriers of CMV infection plus the relevant HLA type.

Inclusive of the bounding cysteine and phenylalanine, the CDR3 is 17 residues long. Only the CDR3 portion is preserved as DNA: 51 bases, with reading frame beginning at the first base. Ends trimmed: V by 0 bases, J by 7 bases; bases unmatched to a gene: 9. Reading the germline V gene (reference sequence) gives CDR1 LGHDT and CDR2 YNNKEL. The source is a human donor in good health (CMV status not recorded). Some clones in this sample may be carry-over from other donors' samples. The chain uses TRBV3-1 and TRBJ2-1, and 10 bases in between align with TRBD2. The sequenced material came from PBMCs. The CDR3 here reads CASSQDRIAGGGNEQFF. The sequenced DNA is TGTGCCAGCAGCCAAGATCGAATAGCGGGAGGCGGGAATGAGCAGTTCTTC.